This paragraph reports one T cell receptor (beta chain). The target antigen is unknown. Both ends of each TCR cDNA library bore sample-specific barcodes. TCRdb used MiXCR to reprocess the 5' RACE reads, holding one entry per CDR3 protein. Here the sample spans around 380,000 distinct CDR3 sequences, 28% being singletons. Germline CDR1 and CDR2: ENHRY and SYGVKD. J lost 0 bases, V lost 0 bases, and 13 bases had no gene match. The CDR3 contains 19 residues. These data are taken from a study of identical twins' blood T cells. General study results and limits: Abundant TCRbeta CDR3s overlapped more between twins than with unrelated donors. Twin similarity might stem from environmental factors, not only genetics.

The TCR originated in a woman aged 18 to 55 in good health. The genes are TRBV10-3 and TRBJ1-1, with 7 bases matching TRBD1. The sample was PBMCs. This CDR3 is CAISESSLPTRGLNTEAFF. The CDR3 DNA is TGTGCCATCAGTGAGTCGAGTCTACCCACCAGGGGGTTGAACACTGAAGCTTTCTTT.